This record concerns one T cell receptor beta chain sequence. Recruits, aged roughly 18 to 100 years, lived in 24 US areas. The sample comes from a study of blood T cell repertoires in COVID-19. Across the whole study: COVID-19 samples collected from the United States, Italy and Spain covered acute and convalescent phases.

This CDR3 has 15 amino acids. V lost 4 bases and J 8 bases, leaving 17 bases between the germline ends. CDR1 and CDR2 (germline): LGHNA, YSLEER. This table comes from immunoSEQ multiplex PCR, and its TCRdb copy is limited to in-frame clones, with some not included. Of roughly 220,000 clones listed, about 88% are singletons. J is TRBJ1-4 and V is TRBV4-3; D is perhaps TRBD1 (6 bases). The clonotype originates from a woman under 40 who had recovered from COVID-19. The source material was PBMCs or T cells enriched from blood (not recorded which). The CDR3 DNA is TGCGCCAGCAGCCGGCAGGGGCGGTATGGAGAAAAACTGTTTTTT. Its translation is CASSRQGRYGEKLFF.